This is a list of T cell receptor beta chains from one sample in a study of cytomegalovirus exposure and HLA in healthy donors. Libraries were prepared by immunoSEQ multiplex PCR; TCRdb keeps only in-frame clonotypes and omits some of them. This sample has around 120,000 clones, with around 80% found just once. Sequencing was done on a sample of PBMCs. Source of these receptors: a woman aged 35 to 49 in good health and CMV-seronegative. Each CDR3 is given with its conserved first and last residue. Fields, in order: J gene, clone size, D gene, V gene, CDR3 DNA, CDR3 protein. The D gene is left open where the match is weak. Rows may omit the clone size; those that give it use once, few, many or a size class.

j_call: TRBJ1-2; clone_size: .; d_call: TRBD1; v_call: TRBV25-1; cdr3_nt: TGTGCCAGCAGTGGCCCTCGGACAGGGGGCCCCTCTTGGGGCTACACCTTC; cdr3_aa: CASSGPRTGGPSWGYTF
j_call: TRBJ2-2; clone_size: .; d_call: .; v_call: TRBV4-3; cdr3_nt: TGCGCCAGCAGCCGAGGAGTTTCTGCCGGGGAGCTGTTTTTT; cdr3_aa: CASSRGVSAGELFF
j_call: TRBJ2-3; clone_size: .; d_call: TRBD1; v_call: TRBV6-5; cdr3_nt: TGTGCCAGCAGTCGGGGACAGAGCACAGATACGCAGTATTTT; cdr3_aa: CASSRGQSTDTQYF
j_call: TRBJ1-1; clone_size: few; d_call: .; v_call: TRBV6-5; cdr3_nt: TGTGCCAGCAGTTTCGACCCGGGCACTGAAGCTTTCTTT; cdr3_aa: CASSFDPGTEAFF
j_call: TRBJ1-5; clone_size: few; d_call: TRBD1; v_call: TRBV5-8; cdr3_nt: TGTGCCAGCAGCTCCGGGACAGGGTCGTTGGGCAATCAGCCCCAGCATTTT; cdr3_aa: CASSSGTGSLGNQPQHF
j_call: TRBJ1-1; clone_size: .; d_call: .; v_call: TRBV18; cdr3_nt: TGTGCCAGCTCACCAGAAGCGGTGCACACTGAAGCTTTCTTT; cdr3_aa: CASSPEAVHTEAFF
j_call: TRBJ1-3; clone_size: few; d_call: .; v_call: TRBV12-5; cdr3_nt: TGTGCTAGTGGTTTGTCCCCATTTGTAGTTTACTCTGGAAACACCATATATTTT; cdr3_aa: CASGLSPFVVYSGNTIYF
j_call: TRBJ2-2; clone_size: .; d_call: TRBD2; v_call: TRBV18; cdr3_nt: TGTGCCAGCTCACCAAGACTAGCGGGGGGGCCGAACACCGGGGAGCTGTTTTTT; cdr3_aa: CASSPRLAGGPNTGELFF
j_call: TRBJ2-1; clone_size: .; d_call: .; v_call: TRBV4-3; cdr3_nt: TGCGCCAGCAGCCAAGAGGGATCAGGGGAGCAGTTCTTC; cdr3_aa: CASSQEGSGEQFF
j_call: TRBJ1-5; clone_size: few; d_call: .; v_call: TRBV10-3; cdr3_nt: TGTGCCATCAGTGAGAGGGGAATCCAGCCCCAGCATTTT; cdr3_aa: CAISERGIQPQHF
j_call: TRBJ2-7; clone_size: .; d_call: .; v_call: TRBV5-6; cdr3_nt: TGTGCCAGCAGCTTGTCGGGCAGGGGATGGGCGAGAGAGCAGTACTTC; cdr3_aa: CASSLSGRGWAREQYF
j_call: TRBJ1-5; clone_size: few; d_call: .; v_call: TRBV7-3; cdr3_nt: TGTGCCAGCAGCCCGAGCAATCAGCCCCAGCATTTT; cdr3_aa: CASSPSNQPQHF
j_call: TRBJ1-1; clone_size: .; d_call: .; v_call: TRBV28; cdr3_nt: TGTGCCAGCAGTTCCACAGGGCCCCACACTGAAGCTTTCTTT; cdr3_aa: CASSSTGPHTEAFF
j_call: TRBJ2-1; clone_size: few; d_call: TRBD1; v_call: TRBV5-6; cdr3_nt: TGTGCCAGCAGCTTACCCACGGCCGGGACAGGGGTCCCCAATGAGCAGTTCTTC; cdr3_aa: CASSLPTAGTGVPNEQFF
j_call: TRBJ1-1; clone_size: once; d_call: .; v_call: TRBV29-1; cdr3_nt: TGCAGCGCCGGACGGGTGGGGCTCATGAACACTGAAGCTTTCTTT; cdr3_aa: CSAGRVGLMNTEAFF
j_call: TRBJ1-1; clone_size: .; d_call: .; v_call: TRBV19; cdr3_nt: TGTGCCAGTAGTAGCCCCGGGGGAGGGACTGAAGCTTTCTTT; cdr3_aa: CASSSPGGGTEAFF
j_call: TRBJ2-5; clone_size: once; d_call: .; v_call: TRBV6-1; cdr3_nt: TGTGCCAGCAGAAAAGGGCAGGGCGAGGAGACCCAGTACTTC; cdr3_aa: CASRKGQGEETQYF
j_call: TRBJ1-5; clone_size: .; d_call: TRBD1; v_call: TRBV28; cdr3_nt: TGTGCCAGCAGTTTTGGGGGACAGGGGGCGAATCAGCCCCAGCATTTT; cdr3_aa: CASSFGGQGANQPQHF
j_call: TRBJ2-1; clone_size: .; d_call: .; v_call: TRBV5-1; cdr3_nt: TGCGCCAGCAGCTTGGCGGGGGCCTACAATGAGCAGTTCTTC; cdr3_aa: CASSLAGAYNEQFF
j_call: TRBJ2-5; clone_size: .; d_call: TRBD2; v_call: TRBV4-3; cdr3_nt: TGCGCCAGCAGCCAAGTTGGTAGCGGGGGGCCTGGAGAGACCCAGTACTTC; cdr3_aa: CASSQVGSGGPGETQYF
j_call: TRBJ2-7; clone_size: .; d_call: TRBD2; v_call: TRBV9; cdr3_nt: TGTGCCAGCAGCTCCGGGGGGGGGAGGTTCGACGAGCAGTACTTC; cdr3_aa: CASSSGGGRFDEQYF
j_call: TRBJ2-7; clone_size: .; d_call: .; v_call: TRBV7-4; cdr3_nt: TGTGCCAGCAGCTTATCCACACCGCAGGGGCCGGAGGACGAGCAGTACTTC; cdr3_aa: CASSLSTPQGPEDEQYF
j_call: TRBJ2-7; clone_size: .; d_call: TRBD2; v_call: TRBV11-2; cdr3_nt: TGTGCCAGCAGCTTGGGGGGGGACGTCTACGAGCAGTACTTC; cdr3_aa: CASSLGGDVYEQYF
j_call: TRBJ2-7; clone_size: .; d_call: .; v_call: TRBV10-3; cdr3_nt: TGTGCCATCAGTGAGTCGTGGGGCAACTCCTACGAGCAGTACTTC; cdr3_aa: CAISESWGNSYEQYF
j_call: TRBJ2-1; clone_size: few; d_call: .; v_call: TRBV5-5; cdr3_nt: TGTGCCAGCAGCTTCTACAGAGTCTACAATGAGCAGTTCTTC; cdr3_aa: CASSFYRVYNEQFF
j_call: TRBJ2-7; clone_size: few; d_call: TRBD2; v_call: TRBV7-2; cdr3_nt: TGTGCCAGCAGCTTCGGGACTAGCGTCTACGAGCAGTACTTC; cdr3_aa: CASSFGTSVYEQYF
j_call: TRBJ1-2; clone_size: .; d_call: .; v_call: TRBV28; cdr3_nt: TGTGCCAGCACCGCATGGGGAGGTGGCTACACCTTC; cdr3_aa: CASTAWGGGYTF
j_call: TRBJ2-2; clone_size: .; d_call: .; v_call: TRBV19; cdr3_nt: TGTGCCAGTAGTTTCCAGGGAGCGGGGAACACCGGGGAGCTGTTTTTT; cdr3_aa: CASSFQGAGNTGELFF